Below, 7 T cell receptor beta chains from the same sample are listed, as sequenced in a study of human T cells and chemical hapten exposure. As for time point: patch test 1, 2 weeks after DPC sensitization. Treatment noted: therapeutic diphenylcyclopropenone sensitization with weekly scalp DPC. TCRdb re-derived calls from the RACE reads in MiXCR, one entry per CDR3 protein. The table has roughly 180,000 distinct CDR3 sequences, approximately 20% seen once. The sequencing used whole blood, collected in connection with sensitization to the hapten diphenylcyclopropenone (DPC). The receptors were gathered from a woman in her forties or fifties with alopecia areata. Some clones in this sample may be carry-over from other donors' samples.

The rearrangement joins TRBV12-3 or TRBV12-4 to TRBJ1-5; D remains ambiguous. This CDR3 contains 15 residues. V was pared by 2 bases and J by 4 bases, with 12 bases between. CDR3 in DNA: TGTGCCAGCAGTTTATCCGAGTCAGGAAATCAGCCCCAGCATTTT. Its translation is CASSLSESGNQPQHF.

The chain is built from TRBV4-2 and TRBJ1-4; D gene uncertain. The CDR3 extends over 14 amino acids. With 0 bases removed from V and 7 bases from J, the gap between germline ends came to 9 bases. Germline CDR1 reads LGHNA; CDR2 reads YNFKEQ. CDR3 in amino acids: CASSQEASVEKLFF. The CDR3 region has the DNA TGTGCCAGCAGCCAAGAAGCATCCGTTGAAAAACTGTTTTTT.

The CDR3 DNA reads as TGTGCCAGCAGCCAAGATAACAGGGGGTTTTTGGTTGGAAACATTCAGTACTTC. Encoded protein: CASSQDNRGFLVGNIQYF. This rearrangement joins TRBV3-1 to TRBJ2-4, with 8 bases matching TRBD1. Germline trimming cut 0 bases from V and 6 bases from J; bases unmatched to any gene: 13. The germline gives CDR1 LGHDT, CDR2 YNNKEL (reference sequence). CDR3 length: 18 residues. Full variable domain (rest looked up from reference TRBV3-1 and TRBJ2-4): DTAVSQTPKYLVTQMGNDKSIKCEQNLGHDTMYWYKQDSKKFLKIMFSYNNKELIINETVPNRFSPKSPDKAHLNLHINSLELGDSAVYFCASSQDNRGFLVGNIQYFGAGTRLSVL.

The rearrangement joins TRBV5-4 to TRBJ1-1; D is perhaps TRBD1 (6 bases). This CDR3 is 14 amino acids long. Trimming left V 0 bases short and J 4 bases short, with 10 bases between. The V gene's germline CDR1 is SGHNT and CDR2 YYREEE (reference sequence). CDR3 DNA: TGTGCCAGCAGCTTGGCCAGGGGAGGCACTGAAGCTTTCTTT. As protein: CASSLARGGTEAFF. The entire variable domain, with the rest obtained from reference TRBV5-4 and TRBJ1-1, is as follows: ETGVTQSPTHLIKTRGQQVTLRCSSQSGHNTVSWYQQALGQGPQFIFQYYREEENGRGNFPPRFSGLQFPNYSSELNVNALELDDSALYLCASSLARGGTEAFFGQGTRLTVV.

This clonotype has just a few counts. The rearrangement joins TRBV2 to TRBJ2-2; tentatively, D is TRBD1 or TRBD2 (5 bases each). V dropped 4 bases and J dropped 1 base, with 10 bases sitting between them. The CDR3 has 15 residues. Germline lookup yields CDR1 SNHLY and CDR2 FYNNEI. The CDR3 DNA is TGTGCCAGCAGTGGTGGGGCGGGGAACACCGGGGAGCTGTTTTTT. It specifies CASSGGAGNTGELFF.

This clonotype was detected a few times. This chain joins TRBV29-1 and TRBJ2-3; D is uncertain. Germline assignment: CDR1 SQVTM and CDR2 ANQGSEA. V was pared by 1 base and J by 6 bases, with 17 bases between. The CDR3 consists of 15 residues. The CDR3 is CSVEAVGTGGDTQYF. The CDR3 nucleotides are TGCAGCGTTGAAGCGGTGGGTACCGGCGGCGATACGCAGTATTTT.

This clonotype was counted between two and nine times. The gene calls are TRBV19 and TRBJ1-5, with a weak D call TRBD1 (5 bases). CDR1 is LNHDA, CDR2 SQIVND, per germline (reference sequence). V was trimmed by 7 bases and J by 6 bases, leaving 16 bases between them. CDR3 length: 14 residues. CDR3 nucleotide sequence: TGTGCCAGTACTCCCCGCGGGGGAAGTCAGCCCCAGCATTTT. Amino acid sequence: CASTPRGGSQPQHF.